A single sample gave rise to the 6 T cell receptor beta chains below, sequenced in a study of response to subunit inactivated influenza vaccine. MiXCR was run by TCRdb on the RT-PCR reads, yielding one entry per CDR3 protein. This table has 400,000 to 550,000 distinct CDR3 sequences, about 25% appearing once. The sequenced sample was CD4+ T cells sorted from PBMCs, obtained 5 days after vaccination. The receptors shown here come from a man in his fifties or sixties who received an inactivated influenza vaccine.

The chain is built from TRBV2 and TRBJ1-5; TRBD1 matches at 9 bases. This CDR3 contains 15 residues. The germline V gene encodes CDR1 SNHLY and CDR2 FYNNEI. V lost 6 bases to trimming and J lost 1 base; unmatched junction nucleotides: 4. The CDR3 loop is CASRPDRGSNQPQHF. CDR3 coding DNA: TGTGCCAGCAGGCCGGACAGGGGAAGCAATCAGCCCCAGCATTTT.

On this clonotype itself: One junction end does not reproduce the germline sequence, and a read error may be involved. The V call is TRBV6-5, the J call TRBJ2-5; D unclear. The CDR3 is made up of 16 amino acids. The germline V gene has CDR1 MNHEY and CDR2 SVGAGI. CDR3 residues: CASSYSGYTYQGTQYF. The CDR3 DNA reads as TGTGCCAGCAGTTACTCTGGCTACACCTACCAAGGGACCCAGTACTTC.

This chain links TRBV4-2 with TRBJ2-3, with D perhaps TRBD2 (6 bases). V lost 3 bases, J lost 2 bases, and 21 bases lay in between. Germline CDR1 and CDR2: LGHNA and YNFKEQ. The CDR3 totals 18 residues. The CDR3 DNA reads TGTGCCAGCAGCCACACCCCATTTGGCGGGGAAAACACAGATACGCAGTATTTT. Protein product: CASSHTPFGGENTDTQYF.

CDR3 bases: TGTGCCAGCAGCTTAGCCCCACAGGATTTTAGGCAGTACTTC. Its translation: CASSLAPQDFRQYF. This sequence joins TRBV11-2 and TRBJ2-7; D is possibly TRBD1 (5 bases). V lost 1 base and J lost 9, with 16 bases in between. Germline V gene data show CDR1 as SGHAT and CDR2 as FQNNGV. CDR3 size: 14 residues.

This clonotype appeared a few times. This rearrangement joins TRBV12-3 or TRBV12-4 to TRBJ1-1; D uncertain. Between the trimmed V and J ends, which lost 6 bases and 0 bases, there was a span of 11 bases. The CDR3 extends over 14 amino acids. CDR3 in amino acids: CASSRRTVNTEAFF. Here the CDR3 DNA reads TGTGCCAGCAGCCGAAGGACGGTGAACACTGAAGCTTTCTTT.

The rearrangement links TRBV11-1 to TRBJ2-3; 10 positions agree with TRBD2. The CDR3 sequence is 18 residues long. Trimming cost V 2 bases and J 3 bases; bases outside gene matches: 11. The germline V gene encodes CDR1 SGHAT and CDR2 FQDESV (reference sequence). The CDR3 loop reads CASSLFLAGAGRTDTQYF. As DNA, the CDR3 is TGTGCCAGCAGCTTATTTCTAGCGGGGGCGGGGAGGACAGATACGCAGTATTTT.